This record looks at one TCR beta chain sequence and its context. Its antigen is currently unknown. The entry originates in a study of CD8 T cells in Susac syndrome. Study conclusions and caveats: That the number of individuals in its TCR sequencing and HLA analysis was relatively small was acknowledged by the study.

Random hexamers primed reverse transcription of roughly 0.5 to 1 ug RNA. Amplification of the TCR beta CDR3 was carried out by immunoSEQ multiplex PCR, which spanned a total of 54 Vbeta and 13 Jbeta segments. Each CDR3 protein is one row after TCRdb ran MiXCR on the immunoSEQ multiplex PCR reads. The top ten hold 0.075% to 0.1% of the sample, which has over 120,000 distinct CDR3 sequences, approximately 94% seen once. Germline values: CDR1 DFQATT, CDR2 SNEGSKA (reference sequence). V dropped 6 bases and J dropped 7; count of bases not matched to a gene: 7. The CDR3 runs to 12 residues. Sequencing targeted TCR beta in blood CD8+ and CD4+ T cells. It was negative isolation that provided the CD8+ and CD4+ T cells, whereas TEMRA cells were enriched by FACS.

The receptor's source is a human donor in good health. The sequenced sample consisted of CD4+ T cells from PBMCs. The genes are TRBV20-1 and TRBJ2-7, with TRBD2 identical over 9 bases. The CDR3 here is CSAQAGGKEQYF. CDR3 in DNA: TGCAGTGCCCAGGCGGGAGGGAAGGAGCAGTACTTC.